This is a list of T cell receptor beta chains from one sample in a study of blood T cells in healthy people across ages. One entry per CDR3 protein results from TCRdb running MiXCR on the 5' RACE reads. The sample includes around 800,000 distinct CDR3 sequences, roughly 44% of them seen just once. The sample was blood. These TCRs come from a man aged 55 to 70 in good health. Both conserved end residues are part of each CDR3. D genes are given only for firm matches. Size values are once, few and many counts, or a class for expanded clones, and some rows have none.

CDR3	DNA	J	V	length	D	size
CASSYSSGRGSNEQYF	TGTGCCAGCAGTTACTCGTCAGGGCGGGGGAGCAACGAGCAGTACTTC	TRBJ2-7	TRBV6-5	16	TRBD2	NA
CASMRPTGHYNSPLHF	TGTGCCAGTATGCGCCCGACAGGCCACTATAATTCACCCCTCCACTTT	TRBJ1-6	TRBV6-5	16	NA	NA
CSARRRGGVEAFF	TGCAGTGCTAGGAGGCGGGGCGGAGTTGAAGCTTTCTTT	TRBJ1-1	TRBV20-1	13	NA	NA
CSGLWGGTDTQYF	TGCAGTGGACTTTGGGGGGGGACAGATACGCAGTATTTT	TRBJ2-3	TRBV29-1	13	TRBD2	NA
CSAMGPEQYF	TGCAGTGCTATGGGCCCCGAGCAGTACTTC	TRBJ2-7	TRBV20-1	10	NA	few
CASSLGPPGQGLYEQYF	TGTGCCAGCAGCTTAGGCCCTCCGGGACAGGGGTTGTACGAGCAGTACTTC	TRBJ2-7	TRBV7-2	17	TRBD1	NA
CASSLDVGQPQHF	TGTGCCAGCAGCTTAGACGTGGGTCAGCCCCAGCATTTT	TRBJ1-5	TRBV7-2	13	NA	many
CASSDSNEQFF	TGTGCCAGCAGTGACAGCAATGAGCAGTTCTTC	TRBJ2-1	TRBV6-2/TRBV6-3	11	NA	many
CAWTGGPHEQYF	TGTGCCTGGACGGGGGGTCCCCACGAGCAGTACTTC	TRBJ2-7	TRBV30	12	TRBD2	NA
CASSLTQALGAGVGKTQYF	TGTGCCAGCAGCTTAACCCAGGCCTTGGGGGCGGGGGTCGGTAAGACCCAGTACTTC	TRBJ2-5	TRBV7-8	19	NA	NA
CASSLVPLDRTEAFF	TGTGCCAGCAGCTTAGTGCCCTTGGATCGGACTGAAGCTTTCTTT	TRBJ1-1	TRBV11-2	15	NA	once
CASSQARGGLDTQYF	TGTGCCAGCAGCCAAGCCAGGGGGGGATTAGATACGCAGTATTTT	TRBJ2-3	TRBV14	15	NA	once
CASSLSGTSAGTDTQYF	TGTGCCAGCAGCTTAAGCGGAACTAGCGCCGGTACGGATACGCAGTATTTT	TRBJ2-3	TRBV7-3	17	TRBD2	NA
CASSKVLNRQNTGELFF	TGTGCCAGCAGCAAAGTGTTAAACAGGCAGAACACCGGGGAGCTGTTTTTT	TRBJ2-2	TRBV21-1	17	NA	NA
CASSPKQTDTQYF	TGTGCCAGCAGCCCAAAACAGACAGATACGCAGTATTTT	TRBJ2-3	TRBV7-6	13	NA	NA
CASSLGMGGAHGYTF	TGTGCCAGCAGCTTAGGAATGGGGGGCGCCCATGGCTACACCTTC	TRBJ1-2	TRBV7-9	15	NA	NA
CASSPGQVNVYEQYF	TGCGCCAGCAGCCCGGGACAGGTTAACGTCTACGAGCAGTACTTC	TRBJ2-7	TRBV5-1	15	TRBD1	few
CASSQRTNTDTRYF	TGCGCCAGCAGCCAAAGGACAAACACAGATACGCGGTATTTT	TRBJ2-3	TRBV4-3	14	NA	once
CASSQVTRDNYGYTF	TGTGCCAGCAGCCAAGTGACCAGGGACAACTATGGCTACACCTTC	TRBJ1-2	TRBV4-2	15	NA	few
CSASLRGGTDTQYF	TGCAGTGCTAGCCTCCGGGGGGGCACAGATACGCAGTATTTT	TRBJ2-3	TRBV20-1	14	TRBD2	NA
CASSVEVNTEAFF	TGTGCCAGCAGTGTTGAGGTCAACACTGAAGCTTTCTTT	TRBJ1-1	TRBV28	13	NA	many
CASSQMVGRSGTQYF	TGTGCCAGCAGCCAAATGGTGGGCAGGAGTGGGACCCAGTACTTC	TRBJ2-5	TRBV3-1	15	NA	NA
CASSYRSGGSYEQFF	TGTGCCAGCAGTTACCGTAGCGGGGGCTCCTACGAGCAGTTCTTC	TRBJ2-1	TRBV6-2/TRBV6-3	15	TRBD2	NA
CASRTSGGDHEQFF	TGTGCCAGCAGAACTAGCGGGGGGGACCATGAGCAGTTCTTC	TRBJ2-1	TRBV6-2/TRBV6-3	14	TRBD2	few
CASSDTGIEQFF	TGTGCCAGCAGCGACACAGGGATTGAGCAGTTCTTC	TRBJ2-1	TRBV3-1	12	NA	NA
CASSLAGNRYF	TGTGCCAGCAGCTTAGCGGGAAATCGGTACTTC	TRBJ2-5	TRBV7-2	11	NA	few
CASSYRQAGANVLTF	TGTGCCAGCAGTTACCGGCAGGCTGGGGCCAACGTCCTGACTTTC	TRBJ2-6	TRBV6-2/TRBV6-3	15	NA	many
CSVDTRDSRETQYF	TGCAGCGTTGACACGAGGGACAGTCGGGAGACCCAGTACTTC	TRBJ2-5	TRBV29-1	14	TRBD1	few
CASSAAGTAPYEQYF	TGTGCCAGCAGTGCTGCGGGGACAGCCCCGTACGAGCAGTACTTC	TRBJ2-7	TRBV6-2/TRBV6-3	15	NA	NA
CATSRAGARDNEQFF	TGTGCCACCAGCAGAGCGGGGGCCCGGGACAATGAGCAGTTCTTC	TRBJ2-1	TRBV15	15	NA	few
CASSSNLLAGAYEQYF	TGTGCCAGCAGCTCCAATCTTCTAGCGGGGGCCTACGAGCAGTACTTC	TRBJ2-7	TRBV7-2	16	TRBD2	few
CASTPRYGTENYGYTF	TGTGCCAGCACCCCAAGATATGGGACAGAAAACTATGGCTACACCTTC	TRBJ1-2	TRBV28	16	TRBD1	few
CATRGSFSGPFGYTF	TGTGCCACCCGGGGGAGTTTTTCGGGCCCCTTCGGCTACACCTTC	TRBJ1-2	TRBV6-5	15	NA	few
CASSAGSGHPRRNQPQHF	TGTGCCAGCAGTGCCGGATCGGGACACCCGAGGCGGAATCAGCCCCAGCATTTT	TRBJ1-5	TRBV6-5	18	NA	NA
CSATKVPQAQETQYF	TGCAGTGCTACAAAGGTCCCACAGGCTCAAGAGACCCAGTACTTC	TRBJ2-5	TRBV20-1	15	NA	NA
CSADPGLAGGLYNEQLF	TGCAGTGCGGATCCGGGACTAGCGGGGGGCCTTTACAATGAGCAGTTATTC	TRBJ2-1	TRBV20-1	17	TRBD2	NA
CASTQRREVSEQYF	TGTGCCAGCACTCAGAGGCGGGAGGTCAGCGAGCAGTACTTC	TRBJ2-7	TRBV6-6	14	TRBD2	few
CSARELATLQGINTEAFF	TGCAGTGCTAGAGAGTTGGCCACGTTACAGGGGATCAACACTGAAGCTTTCTTT	TRBJ1-1	TRBV20-1	18	TRBD1	NA
CASSLAGDAAEAFF	TGTGCCAGCAGCTTGGCGGGTGATGCGGCCGAAGCTTTCTTT	TRBJ1-1	TRBV5-4	14	NA	NA
CASSEQGQYF	TGTGCCAGCAGTGAACAGGGTCAGTACTTC	TRBJ2-4	TRBV2	10	NA	few
CASSPRDRGRYEQYF	TGTGCCAGCTCACCACGGGACAGGGGCAGATACGAGCAGTACTTC	TRBJ2-7	TRBV18	15	TRBD1	NA